This TCR beta chain emerged from a study of blood T cells in healthy people across ages. Study summary: Template switching retrieved approximately one barcoded beta molecule for each two T cells.

The CDR3 has 16 amino acids. Germline V gene data show CDR1 as LGHNA and CDR2 as YNFKEQ. V lost 4 bases to trimming and J lost 13 bases, with 26 bases between them. Study outcomes and limitations: Researchers said unsorted PBMCs prevented a conclusive naive versus antigen-experienced comparison. Per million T cells, TCR beta diversity dropped about linearly as age rose.

The authors ran a second PCR of 7 to 11 cycles using a sample-barcoded 5' primer and a J-beta primer mix. There were at least 3 million CDR3-containing paired-end reads obtained from each sample. TCRdb reanalysed the 5' RACE reads using MiXCR and keeps one entry per CDR3 protein. The table shows 850,000 or so distinct CDR3 sequences, with under 30% occurring only once. Concerning this clonotype: No antigen is known for it. This sequence may be a read error, since a much larger clone differs from it by one base.

The sequenced material came from blood. This receptor was identified in a woman older than 75 in good health. This chain links TRBV4-2 with TRBJ2-4; tentatively, D is TRBD1 (6 bases). This chain's CDR3 is CASSPLWDTSQESQYF. The CDR3 DNA sequence: TGTGCCAGCAGCCCACTTTGGGACACGAGCCAAGAGTCCCAGTACTTC.